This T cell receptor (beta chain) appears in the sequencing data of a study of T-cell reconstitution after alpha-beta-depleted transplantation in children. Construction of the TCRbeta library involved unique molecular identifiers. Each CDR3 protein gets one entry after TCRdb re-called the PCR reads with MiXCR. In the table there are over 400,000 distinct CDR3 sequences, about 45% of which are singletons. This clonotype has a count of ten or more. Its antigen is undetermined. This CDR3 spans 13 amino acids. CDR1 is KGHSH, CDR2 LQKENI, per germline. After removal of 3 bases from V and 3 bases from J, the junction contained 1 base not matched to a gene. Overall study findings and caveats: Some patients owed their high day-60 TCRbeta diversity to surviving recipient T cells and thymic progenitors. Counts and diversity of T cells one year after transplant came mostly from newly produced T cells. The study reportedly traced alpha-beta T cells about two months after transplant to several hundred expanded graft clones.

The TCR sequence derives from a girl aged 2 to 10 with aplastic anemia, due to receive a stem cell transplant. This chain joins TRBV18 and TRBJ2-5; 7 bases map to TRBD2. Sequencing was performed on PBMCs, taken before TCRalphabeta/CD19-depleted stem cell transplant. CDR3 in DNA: TGTGCCAGCTCACCCGGGAGGAAAGAGACCCAGTACTTC. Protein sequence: CASSPGRKETQYF.